This TCR beta chain was sequenced during a study of T cell clonotyping in hematopoietic cell transplantation. Worth noting for this clone: Its target is not known.

Study results and limitations: Recipient TCR diversity dropped after transplant; expanded clonotypes rose from day 30 to 180.

V lost 1 base and J lost 2; bases outside the gene matches: 2. CDR3 length equals 15 residues. Per germline, CDR1 SGHVS and CDR2 FNYEAQ. Data came from immunoSEQ multiplex PCR; TCRdb stores just in-frame clones and leaves some out. The sample records some 16,000 clones, 93% being singletons. The time point denotes: recipient sample about 28 days before transplant, after cytoreduction. The specimen comprised peripheral blood mononuclear cells, sampled before stem cell transplant. This TCR derives from a man aged 18 to 29 with biphenotypic leukemia. Some clones in this sample may be carry-over from other donors' samples. This sequence joins TRBV7-6 and TRBJ1-2; 9 nucleotides agree with TRBD1. Written as DNA, the CDR3 is TGTGCCAGCAGCTTAGGGGACAGGGAAAACTATGGCTACACCTTC. Its protein is CASSLGDRENYGYTF.